This T cell receptor beta chain was captured by sequencing in a study of patients and donors after allogeneic stem cell transplantation. The CDR3 has 13 amino acids. Germline V gene sequence: CDR1 MNHEY, CDR2 SVGAGI. Trimming removed 5 bases at V and 8 bases at J, with 12 bases between. TCRdb re-analysed the RT-PCR reads in MiXCR, keeping a single row per CDR3 protein. Found here are about 150,000 distinct CDR3 sequences, approximately 24% of them singletons; the top ten hold approximately 26%. The sequencing sample was made of blood, either unsorted or a sorted T cell fraction (not recorded which). The TCR sequence derives from a human donor who was either an allogeneic HSCT recipient or a stem cell or donor lymphocyte infusion donor (not recorded which). It is not recorded whose cells these are; they may come from a transplant donor. The chain combines TRBV6-5 with TRBJ1-4; possibly TRBD1 for D (5 bases). CDR3 bases: TGTGCCAGCAGTCGGGACGAGTGGGAAAAACTGTTTTTT. Its translation: CASSRDEWEKLFF.